The following is a T cell receptor (beta chain) sequence with its context. This clonotype was recorded many times. Which antigen it targets is not known. One base away there is no much larger clone; base qualities are not given. This record belongs to a study of molecular identifiers for immune sequencing clone quantification (dated by TCRdb to 2017 to 2018). For the wider study: For a replicate experiment, the RNA from either approximately 20,000 or 100,000 naive CD8 T cells was divided into five aliquots, and four of those aliquots went on to sequencing. This methods study benchmarked molecular-identifier clustering-based TCR repertoire sequencing (MIDCIRS) and TCR RNA copy counting, using CD8 T cells to do so. Overall study results and their limits: Clones above 20 RNA copies held over 98% of molecules in CMV-specific effector cells but under 1% in naive cells. Spiked-in Jurkat TCR RNA equal to a single cell's worth was reported to be detectable even within 1,100,000 naive CD8 T cells. The naive libraries included spiked-in Jurkat TCR RNA (about 11 copies' worth), and this RNA is not part of the donor repertoire. The sizes of highly expanded clones could end up underestimated when identical TCR molecules share a barcode. Modeling indicated 2.5 to 3.5 TCR RNA copies recovered per cell, compared with around 9.8 by digital PCR, which implies a capture efficiency of around 29%. Without barcode sub-clustering, chimeric consensus sequences inflated TCR diversity; chimeras reached as high as 47%.

Naive CD8 T cell libraries were made from roughly 21,000 to 960,000 sorted cells using 10%, 30% or 50% of purified RNA. Naive CD8 T cells, defined as CD8+CD4-CCR7+CD45RA+, were FACS-sorted into RLT Plus buffer on a BD FACSAria II. To test detection sensitivity, Jurkat RNA equal to fewer than 13 TCR copies was added to samples of about 20,000-1,100,000 naive CD8 T cells. CD8 T cells were enriched with RosetteSep CD8+ T Cell Enrichment Cocktail and Ficoll-Paque, followed by ACK red cell lysis. Libraries came from PCR. This sample was sequenced with an Illumina HiSeq 4000. Bulk TCR libraries were made following a previously described method, with the TCR primers given in Table S5. Total RNA was purified with the Qiagen AllPrep DNA/RNA kit. Before analysis, reads from multiple sequencing runs of the same library were pooled. On the study's bioinformatics: Reads were retained only if their TCR constant sequence matched exactly, and those retained reads were trimmed to 150 nt and grouped according to their 12-nt molecular barcodes. Reads in each barcode group were sub-clustered using a 15% Levenshtein threshold, and a quality-weighted consensus sequence was built for each RNA molecule. Non-functional sequences were excluded, and lower-count sequences lying one edit away from another sequence were also excluded. Barcode sub-clusters with fewer than 20% of the maximum read count were removed, based on fitting two negative binomial distributions. The public reads were quality trimmed at Q25 with fastp and then assembled into clones with MiXCR by TCRdb, keeping productive beta chains. Every CDR3 protein is listed once, alongside the most common genes and DNA of its rows. These V and J calls rely on TCRdb rather than the paper's analysis. Across this sample there are 60,000 to 70,000 distinct CDR3 sequences, with roughly 20% seen only once. About 1.5% of the sample comes from the top ten.

Counted from cysteine to phenylalanine, this CDR3 has 14 amino acids. The retained sequence is limited to the CDR3, 42 bases, with the frame set at the first base. CDR1 and CDR2, per the germline V gene (reference sequence), are SEHNR and FQNEAQ. V is pruned by 1 base and J by 2 bases, leaving 2 bases of the junction without a gene match. Material for sequencing was naive CD8+ T cells from blood, with Jurkat cell RNA spiked in. What this sample's cell subset or site label stands for: FACS-sorted CD8+CD4-CCR7+CD45RA+ naive T cells. This receptor was taken from a human donor in good health. Some libraries in this study had Jurkat cell RNA spiked in. This chain is built from TRBV7-9 and TRBJ2-7; TRBD1 agrees with 7 junctional bases. The sequence in DNA is TGTGCCAGCAGCTTAGGGACAGGAACCTACGAGCAGTACTTC. Protein translation: CASSLGTGTYEQYF.